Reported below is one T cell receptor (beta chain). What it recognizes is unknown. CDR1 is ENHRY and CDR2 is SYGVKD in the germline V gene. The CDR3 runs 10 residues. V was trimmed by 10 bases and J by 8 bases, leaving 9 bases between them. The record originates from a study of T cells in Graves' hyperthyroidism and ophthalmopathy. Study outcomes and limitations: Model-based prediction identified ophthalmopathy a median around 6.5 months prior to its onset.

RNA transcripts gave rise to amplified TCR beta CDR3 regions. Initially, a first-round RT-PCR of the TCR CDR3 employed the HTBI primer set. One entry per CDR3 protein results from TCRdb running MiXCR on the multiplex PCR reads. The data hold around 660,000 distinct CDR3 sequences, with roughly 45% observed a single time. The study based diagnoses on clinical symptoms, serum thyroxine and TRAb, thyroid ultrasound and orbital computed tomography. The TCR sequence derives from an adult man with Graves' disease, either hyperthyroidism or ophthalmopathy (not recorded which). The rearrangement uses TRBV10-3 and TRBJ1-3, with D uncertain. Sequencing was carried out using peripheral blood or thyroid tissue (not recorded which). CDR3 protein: CATDKDTIYF. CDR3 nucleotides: TGTGCCACCGACAAGGACACCATATATTTT.